The 31 T cell receptor beta chains below were found in one sample sequenced in a study of OX40 agonist ivuxolimab in advanced cancers. Libraries were prepared by immunoSEQ multiplex PCR; TCRdb keeps only in-frame clonotypes and omits some of them. The table has more than 11,000 clones, 60% to 85% seen once; the top ten hold approximately 17%. The specimen comprised CD4+ or CD8+ T cells sorted from blood, sampled in a trial of the OX40 agonist ivuxolimab. The source of these receptors is an adult with an advanced solid tumor such as melanoma, head and neck, liver or kidney cancer.

Notes on this clone: Lacking the conserved final phenylalanine or tryptophan, this CDR3 likely reflects a read error. The V call is TRBV10-3, the J call TRBJ2-7; D uncertain. CDR1 ENHRY and CDR2 SYGVKD come from the germline V gene. The CDR3 is 14 amino acids. V lost 2 bases and J lost 7, with 15 bases in between. The CDR3 protein is CAISEPDASSEQYL. CDR3 DNA: TGTGCCATCAGTGAGCCGGACGCATCTTCTGAGCAGTACCTC.

V is TRBV11-2 and J is TRBJ1-3; D not resolved. This CDR3 region has 12 residues. Germline assignment: CDR1 SGHAT and CDR2 FQNNGV. V lost 5 bases, J lost 6 bases, and 8 bases lay in between. CDR3 loop: CASSRMANTIYF. In DNA form, the CDR3 reads TGTGCCAGCAGCCGAATGGCAAACACCATATATTTT.

This chain joins TRBV6-5 and TRBJ1-1; D unresolved. The CDR3 is made up of 15 amino acids. V was cut by 3 bases and J by 4 bases, with 15 bases left in between. CDR1 is MNHEY and CDR2 is SVGAGI in the germline V gene. CDR3 bases: TGTGCCAGCAGTTATAGAGGGAGGGTAAGCACTGAAGCTTTCTTT. The encoded protein is CASSYRGRVSTEAFF.

This chain connects TRBV7-9 to TRBJ2-7, with 11 bases lining up with TRBD2. The J segment lost 4 bases and the V segment lost 4 bases, leaving 3 bases of the junction unmatched. Germline lookup yields CDR1 SEHNR and CDR2 FQNEAQ (reference sequence). The CDR3 covers 14 residues. CDR3 protein: CASSYSGGAYEQYF. CDR3 nucleotide sequence: TGTGCCAGCAGCTATAGCGGGGGGGCGTACGAGCAGTACTTC.

The chain carries TRBV2 and TRBJ1-2; 9 bases line up with TRBD1. There are 13 residues in the CDR3. CDR1 is SNHLY and CDR2 is FYNNEI in the germline V gene. Unmatched junction bases numbered 7, after V lost 6 bases and J lost 8 bases. The CDR3 DNA sequence: TGTGCCAGCAGCCTCACAGGGGGCCAGGGCTACACCTTC. Amino acids: CASSLTGGQGYTF.

V usage is TRBV12-5 and J usage is TRBJ1-5; 7 bases line up with TRBD1. CDR3 length equals 14 residues. CDR1 LGHNT and CDR2 FRNRAP come from the germline V gene. V was pared by 6 bases and J by 4 bases, with 6 bases of the junction left unmatched. The CDR3 DNA reads as TGTGCTAGTGGGACAGGGACTAAGAATCAGCCCCAGCATTTT. Residues: CASGTGTKNQPQHF.

Remarks on this clone: Germline is not matched at one junction end, which may reflect a read error. The chain links TRBV7-7 to TRBJ2-7; D assignment may be TRBD1 or TRBD2 (5 bases each). The CDR3 has 13 amino acids. Per germline, CDR1 SSHAT and CDR2 FNYEAQ (reference sequence). CDR3 in DNA: TGTGCTAGCAGCTCCGAGGGGAATTACGAGCAGTACTTC. Its translation: CASSSEGNYEQYF.

V and J are TRBV11-3 and TRBJ2-1; 11 bases are shared with TRBD1. This CDR3 is 16 amino acids long. J gave up 9 bases and V 5 bases, and 12 bases lay outside the gene matches. In germline, CDR1 is SGHNT, CDR2 YENEEA. The CDR3 region has the DNA TGTGCCAGCAGCGGAACCGGGACAGGGGGAATTGGTGAGCAGTTCTTC. Translation gives CASSGTGTGGIGEQFF.

CDR3 sequence: CASSGGTSYEQYF. The CDR3 DNA follows: TGTGCCAGCAGCGGGGGGACGAGCTACGAGCAGTACTTC. The rearrangement uses TRBV7-2 and TRBJ2-7; maybe TRBD2 (6 bases). The ends were cut back, 5 bases at V and 3 bases at J, with 11 bases in the middle. The CDR3 runs 13 residues. CDR1 and CDR2 (germline): SGHTA, FQGNSA.

V gene TRBV6-6 combines with J gene TRBJ2-5; tentatively, D is TRBD2 (6 bases). CDR3 size: 16 residues. The V end was cut by 4 bases, the J end by 5 bases, with 20 bases between. Per the germline V gene, CDR1 is MNHNY and CDR2 is SVGAGI (reference sequence). DNA of the CDR3: TGTGCCAGCAGTTTAAACCCGGGACTGAAGTCGGAGACCCAGTACTTC. It specifies CASSLNPGLKSETQYF.

This clone was counted between two and nine times. The V and J genes are TRBV6-6 and TRBJ1-2; D might be TRBD1 (5 bases). V was trimmed by 0 bases and J by 5 bases, leaving 7 bases between them. CDR3 length: 13 residues. Germline CDR1 is MNHNY and CDR2 is SVGAGI (reference sequence). The CDR3 is CASSYSGAYGYTF. The CDR3 DNA reads TGTGCCAGCAGTTACTCAGGGGCTTATGGCTACACCTTC.

The CDR3 is CAISDRGSGANVLTF. CDR3 in DNA: TGTGCCATCTCCGACAGAGGCTCTGGGGCCAACGTCCTGACTTTC. The rearrangement uses TRBV7-6 and TRBJ2-6; TRBD1 is a possible D gene (5 bases). Germline lookup yields CDR1 SGHVS and CDR2 FNYEAQ. The CDR3 totals 15 residues. V was cut by 10 bases and J by 0 bases, with 13 bases left in between.

J is TRBJ2-5 and V is TRBV7-6; 8 bases are shared with TRBD2. The J call is uncertain, as TRBJ2-7 better fits the DNA end. Germline V gene data show CDR1 as SGHVS and CDR2 as FNYEAQ. The CDR3 consists of 14 residues. CDR3 residues: CASSLGGGTYEQYF. CDR3 nucleotides: TGTGCCAGCAGCTTAGGCGGGGGGACTTACGAGCAGTACTTC.

V is TRBV9 and J is TRBJ1-2; D gene ambiguous. The CDR3 totals 12 residues. Germline V lookup: CDR1 SGDLS, CDR2 YYNGEE. V lost 4 bases and J lost 7, with 11 bases in between. As DNA, the CDR3 is TGTGCCAGCAGCTATCCGAAAGCTGGCTACACCTTC. Its protein product is CASSYPKAGYTF.

The chain recombines TRBV4-3 with TRBJ2-2; a possible D gene is TRBD1 (6 bases). CDR3 length: 14 residues. The V and J ends lost 3 bases and 5 bases respectively, with 10 bases between them. CDR1 is LGHNA, CDR2 YSLEER, per germline. CDR3 in DNA: TGCGCCAGCAGCCATCACAGGGAGACCGGGGAGCTGTTTTTT. Amino acid sequence: CASSHHRETGELFF.

This chain joins TRBV7-2 and TRBJ2-1; D may be TRBD2 (5 bases). This CDR3 has 13 amino acids. Germline values: CDR1 SGHTA, CDR2 FQGNSA. Between the trimmed V and J ends, which lost 8 bases and 0 bases, there was a span of 8 bases. This chain's CDR3 is CASLGSSYNEQFF. The CDR3 DNA reads as TGTGCCAGCCTGGGGAGCTCCTACAATGAGCAGTTCTTC. The full variable domain, rest sourced from reference TRBV7-2 and TRBJ2-1, is GAGVSQSPSNKVTEKGKDVELRCDPISGHTALYWYRQSLGQGLEFLIYFQGNSAPDKSGLPSDRFSAERTGGSVSTLTIQRTQQEDSAVYLCASLGSSYNEQFFGPGTRLTVL.

This clone turned up a few times. The V call is TRBV7-8, the J call TRBJ2-7; tentative D call: TRBD1 (6 bases). Trimming left V 0 bases short and J 0 bases short, with 12 bases between. Germline V lookup: CDR1 SGHVS, CDR2 FQNEAQ. The CDR3 is 16 amino acids. The CDR3 is CASSLAPQGNSYEQYF. The CDR3, as DNA: TGTGCCAGCAGCTTAGCGCCACAGGGAAACTCCTACGAGCAGTACTTC.

V gene TRBV4-3 combines with J gene TRBJ2-7; TRBD1 matches at 8 bases. V trimming: 2 bases; J trimming: 0 bases; junction bases outside the gene matches: 0. This CDR3 has 14 amino acids. Germline values: CDR1 LGHNA, CDR2 YSLEER. This CDR3 is CASSQQGASYEQYF. The CDR3 bases are TGCGCCAGCAGCCAACAGGGGGCCTCCTACGAGCAGTACTTC.

The count of this clone is one. This rearrangement joins TRBV7-2 to TRBJ2-7; D could derive from TRBD1 or TRBD2 (5 bases each). This CDR3 contains 15 residues. V gave up 6 bases and J gave up 1 base, with 16 bases separating them. Per the germline V gene, CDR1 is SGHTA and CDR2 is FQGNSA. CDR3 DNA sequence: TGTGCCAGCAGATTTACCGGGACGGATTCCTACGAGCAGTACTTC. This codes for CASRFTGTDSYEQYF.

This clone was picked up a small number of times. The genes are TRBV21-1 and TRBJ1-1; the DNA was not compared with TRBD1, the D call given in the table. TRBV21-1 is a recognized pseudogene. The CDR3 totals 17 residues. The CDR3 DNA reads TGTGCCAGCAGCAAAGGGCAGGGCCAATCTCGGAACACTGAAGCTTTCTTT. Translation gives CASSKGQGQSRNTEAFF.

The table lists this clone with a count of one. The chain carries TRBV5-1 and TRBJ1-1; D gene unclear. With 0 bases removed from V and 4 bases from J, the gap between germline ends came to 10 bases. Looked up from germline, CDR1 is SGHRS and CDR2 is YFSETQ. The CDR3 contains 14 residues. CDR3 sequence: CASSLVAGGTEAFF. The CDR3, as DNA: TGCGCCAGCAGCTTGGTTGCCGGTGGCACTGAAGCTTTCTTT.

The gene calls are TRBV5-4 and TRBJ2-5; 7 positions match TRBD1. The germline V gene encodes CDR1 SGHNT and CDR2 YYREEE (reference sequence). Trimming cost V 4 bases and J 5 bases; bases outside gene matches: 11. The CDR3 is 15 residues long. The CDR3 loop reads CASSGSGQSGETQYF. Here the CDR3 DNA reads TGTGCCAGCAGCGGGTCGGGACAGTCCGGGGAGACCCAGTACTTC.

With regard to this clone: Sequence at one end of the junction differs from germline and may be a read error. The rearrangement joins TRBV11-1 to TRBJ2-7, with 8 nucleotides matching TRBD1. The germline CDR1 and CDR2 sequences are SGHAT and FQDESV (reference sequence). The CDR3 sequence is 17 residues long. The CDR3 protein is CASSLYSGTGGFRTVSF. In DNA, the CDR3 is TGTGCCAGCAGCCTCTACTCCGGGACAGGAGGCTTTAGGACCGTATCTTTC.

To note about this clone: A much larger clone differs from this one at a single base, so this may be a read error. This specimen includes other DNA sequences encoding the same CDR3. The chain has TRBV9 and TRBJ1-1; 8 bases are a match to TRBD1. Germline V gene data show CDR1 as SGDLS and CDR2 as YYNGEE. This CDR3 has 14 residues. Written as DNA, the CDR3 is TGCGCCAGCAGCCCAAGTACAGGGGGGACTGAAGCTTTCTTT. Translation gives CASSPSTGGTEAFF.

In its sample, this clone is medium-sized. The rearrangement joins TRBV4-1 to TRBJ2-7; TRBD1 matches at 9 bases. This CDR3 has 16 residues. Losses at the gene ends were 2 bases for V and 5 bases for J; bases not matched to a gene: 10. Looked up from germline, CDR1 is MGHRA and CDR2 is YSYEKL. Here the CDR3 reads CASSQPTGTGKHEQYF. The CDR3 nucleotides are TGCGCCAGCAGCCAACCCACCGGGACAGGGAAACACGAGCAGTACTTC.

This chain connects TRBV7-6 to TRBJ2-6; 9 bases are shared with TRBD1. The CDR3 extends over 18 amino acids. The trim removed 3 bases at V and 2 bases at J, leaving 8 bases unmatched. Germline V gene lookup returns CDR1 SGHVS and CDR2 FNYEAQ. Here the CDR3 DNA reads TGTGCCAGCAGCTTTGCGGGACAGGGCGAAGCTGGGGCCAACGTCCTGACTTTC. Protein: CASSFAGQGEAGANVLTF.

The gene calls are TRBV7-2 and TRBJ2-7, with 8 bases aligning to TRBD1. Germline values: CDR1 SGHTA, CDR2 FQGNSA. The CDR3 loop spans 14 amino acids. J lost 6 bases, V lost 5 bases, and 9 bases had no gene match. CDR3 sequence reads: CASSLTGGGVEQYF. The CDR3 DNA sequence: TGTGCCAGCAGCCTTACAGGGGGAGGCGTCGAGCAGTACTTC.

This chain joins TRBV7-3 and TRBJ2-2, with D perhaps TRBD2 (5 bases). The V gene lost 1 base and the J gene lost 5 bases, with 11 bases spanning the gap. CDR1 SGHTA and CDR2 FQGTGA come from the germline V gene. The CDR3 has 15 amino acids. CDR3 nucleotides: TGTGCCAGCAGCTTAAATCTCCGGGGAACCGGGGAGCTGTTTTTT. Protein product: CASSLNLRGTGELFF.

The J gene is TRBJ1-5, the V gene TRBV27; D remains unclear. Trimming removed 3 bases at V and 0 bases at J, with 9 bases between. The CDR3 is 15 residues long. Germline V gene sequence: CDR1 MNHEY, CDR2 SMNVEV (reference sequence). Here the CDR3 reads CASSFGGASNQPQHF. Written as DNA, the CDR3 is TGTGCCAGCAGTTTCGGCGGTGCTAGCAATCAGCCCCAGCATTTT.

The genes are TRBV5-4 and TRBJ2-1, with no clear D. The length of the CDR3 is 12 residues. Per germline, CDR1 SGHNT and CDR2 YYREEE (reference sequence). Trimming left V 0 bases short and J 6 bases short, with 4 bases between. In nucleotides, the CDR3 is TGTGCCAGCAGCTTGGGGGTCAATGAGCAGTTCTTC. This translates into CASSLGVNEQFF.

The chain joins TRBV4-3 to TRBJ1-4, with D uncertain. This CDR3 spans 16 amino acids. V lost 0 bases and J 7 bases, leaving 15 bases between the germline ends. CDR1 and CDR2 (germline): LGHNA, YSLEER. CDR3 sequence reads: CASSQEPTHVGEKLFF. The CDR3 DNA is TGCGCCAGCAGCCAAGAACCGACTCACGTAGGTGAAAAACTGTTTTTT.